This TCR beta chain was identified in a study of blood T cells in healthy people across ages. Study in general: The template switching approach captured approximately one barcoded beta molecule for every two T cells.

Germline CDR1 reads LGHNA; CDR2 reads YSLEER. The CDR3 extends over 17 amino acids. Total RNA was isolated from each sample in quantities of at least 5 micrograms. A second about 6 to 12 cycle PCR used barcoded and J-beta primers. TCRdb used MiXCR to reprocess the 5' RACE reads, holding one entry per CDR3 protein. The table records roughly 1.9 million distinct CDR3 sequences, approximately 40% of them present only once. About this clonotype itself: Its cognate antigen is unknown. At one end, the junction sequence differs from germline, possibly due to a read error.

Study findings and constraints: Long-lived and aged donors differed, with more naive CD4+ cells and higher diversity in the long-lived.

V and J are TRBV4-3 and TRBJ2-7; D is perhaps TRBD1 or TRBD2 (5 bases each). The sequenced sample consisted of blood. This clonotype originated in a human donor in good health. CDR3 sequence: CAGSLQWAGSGSYEQYF. CDR3 DNA sequence: TGCGCCGGCAGCCTCCAATGGGCAGGGAGTGGGTCCTACGAGCAGTACTTC.